The 30 T cell receptor beta chains below come from one sample, sequenced in a study of early T cells in non-severe SARS-CoV-2 infection. TCRdb re-called the 5' RACE reads with MiXCR, one entry per CDR3 protein. There are tens of thousands of distinct CDR3 sequences in the sample; over 6% occur only once, and approximately 4.5% lies in the top ten. The sequencing sample was made of whole blood. Receptor source: an adult who was a healthcare worker with PCR-confirmed SARS-CoV-2 infection or an uninfected control (not recorded which).

This clonotype has more than one count but fewer than ten. The chain has TRBV7-9 and TRBJ2-7, with D unclear. CDR1 SEHNR and CDR2 FQNEAQ come from the germline V gene (reference sequence). The V gene lost 4 bases and the J gene lost 2 bases, with 6 bases spanning the gap. The CDR3 runs to 12 residues. The CDR3 coding sequence is TGTGCCAGCAGCTCGGACCCCTACGAGCAGTACTTC. This gives the protein CASSSDPYEQYF.

This clonotype was found a few times. V and J are TRBV20-1 and TRBJ2-1; tentatively, D is TRBD2 (6 bases). Germline V gene lookup returns CDR1 DFQATT and CDR2 SNEGSKA (reference sequence). The CDR3 covers 17 residues. The V and J ends lost 3 bases and 1 base respectively, with 19 bases between them. The CDR3: CSARGGASAPSYNEQFF. DNA for the CDR3: TGCAGTGCTAGGGGGGGTGCGAGCGCCCCATCCTACAATGAGCAGTTCTTC.

This rearrangement joins TRBV20-1 to TRBJ2-1; 9 bases match TRBD2. The CDR3 runs to 15 residues. In germline, CDR1 is DFQATT, CDR2 SNEGSKA (reference sequence). The V segment lost 1 base and the J segment 4 bases; nucleotides outside the gene matches: 5. This CDR3 reads CSARGGGARYNEQFF. The CDR3 nucleotides are TGCAGTGCTAGAGGCGGGGGGGCCCGGTACAATGAGCAGTTCTTC.

The genes are TRBV5-6 and TRBJ2-2; D gene ambiguous. V lost 0 bases and J 0 bases, leaving 6 bases between the germline ends. This CDR3 spans 15 amino acids. Germline values: CDR1 SGHDT, CDR2 YYEEEE. Here the CDR3 DNA reads TGTGCCAGCAGCTTGGTAGATACGAACACCGGGGAGCTGTTTTTT. Its protein product is CASSLVDTNTGELFF.

This clonotype has at least ten counts. The rearrangement joins TRBV7-6 to TRBJ2-7, with D unresolved. Trimming pared 2 bases from V and 5 bases from J, leaving 10 bases between. Germline values: CDR1 SGHVS, CDR2 FNYEAQ. This CDR3 spans 13 amino acids. CDR3 sequence: CASSLWSVNEQYF. The CDR3 DNA is TGTGCCAGCAGCTTATGGTCAGTCAACGAGCAGTACTTC.

This clonotype has only a few counts. The V call is TRBV7-9, the J call TRBJ1-1; 10 bases align to TRBD1. Unmatched junction bases numbered 7, after V lost 4 bases and J lost 5 bases. The germline gives CDR1 SEHNR, CDR2 FQNEAQ (reference sequence). The length of the CDR3 is 15 residues. The CDR3 coding sequence is TGTGCCAGCAGCTCCTGGGACAGGGGAGGGACTGAAGCTTTCTTT. Translation: CASSSWDRGGTEAFF.

This clonotype was observed a few times. J is TRBJ1-1 and V is TRBV7-6; TRBD1 aligns across 11 bases. Per germline, CDR1 SGHVS and CDR2 FNYEAQ. The CDR3 sequence is 15 residues long. V gave up 1 base and J gave up 6 bases; unmatched junction bases: 4. The CDR3 sequence: CASSLGTGGFAEAFF. The CDR3 DNA is TGTGCCAGCAGCTTAGGGACAGGGGGCTTTGCTGAAGCTTTCTTT.

In its sample, this clonotype was seen many times. CDR3 in amino acids: CSIRTVTSDTEAFF. The CDR3 DNA follows: TGCAGCATACGGACAGTTACCTCAGACACTGAAGCTTTCTTT. This chain uses TRBV29-1 with TRBJ1-1; D perhaps matches TRBD1 (6 bases). This CDR3 has 14 amino acids. V was pared by 8 bases and J by 3 bases, with 19 bases between. CDR1 and CDR2 from the germline V gene are SQVTM and ANQGSEA. Looking up the rest from reference TRBV29-1 and TRBJ1-1 gives the full variable domain: SAVISQKPSRDICQRGTSLTIQCQVDSQVTMMFWYRQQPGQSLTLIATANQGSEATYESGFVIDKFPISRPNLTFSTLTVSNMSPEDSSIYLCSIRTVTSDTEAFFGQGTRLTVV.

This clonotype showed up many times. This chain links TRBV7-2 with TRBJ2-7; D gene uncertain. V shed 6 bases and J shed 1 base, with 10 bases lying between them. In germline, CDR1 is SGHTA, CDR2 FQGNSA. The CDR3 contains 13 residues. The CDR3 sequence is CASRQDGSYEQYF. CDR3 nucleotides: TGTGCCAGCAGACAAGACGGATCCTACGAGCAGTACTTC. The variable domain in full, completed from reference TRBV7-2 and TRBJ2-7, reads GAGVSQSPSNKVTEKGKDVELRCDPISGHTALYWYRQSLGQGLEFLIYFQGNSAPDKSGLPSDRFSAERTGGSVSTLTIQRTQQEDSAVYLCASRQDGSYEQYFGPGTRLTVT.

As DNA, the CDR3 is TGCGCCAGCAGTAACGTGAACTCCTACAGGGAGAATGAGCAGTTCTTC. Translated: CASSNVNSYRENEQFF. V and J are TRBV10-1 and TRBJ2-1; tentative D call: TRBD1 (6 bases). The germline gives CDR1 WNHNN, CDR2 SYGVQD (reference sequence). The germline V and J ends were trimmed by 5 bases and 7 bases, with 21 bases remaining between them. CDR3 length: 16 amino acids.

There are many counts of this clonotype. The genes are TRBV6-5 and TRBJ1-2; 7 bases match TRBD1. Germline V CDR1 and CDR2: MNHEY, SVGAGI. This CDR3 is built from 14 residues. With 6 bases clipped from V and 7 bases from J, the junction kept 11 bases outside the gene matches. The CDR3 DNA reads TGTGCCAGCAGAGAATTCGGAGACAGGGCTGGCTACACCTTC. Its protein product is CASREFGDRAGYTF.

This clonotype was seen a few times. CDR3 bases: TGTGCCAGCAGCCCCGGGGGGGGGCGCCAAGAGACCCAGTACTTC. Protein sequence: CASSPGGGRQETQYF. The chain combines TRBV13 with TRBJ2-5, with 8 bases that match TRBD2. J gave up 1 base and V 5 bases, and 6 bases lay outside the gene matches. This CDR3 spans 15 amino acids. Germline V CDR1 and CDR2: PRHDT, FYEKMQ (reference sequence).

This clonotype showed up many times. The V call is TRBV3-1, the J call TRBJ2-7, with a tentative D call TRBD1 (6 bases). Between the trimmed V and J ends, which lost 1 base and 2 bases, there was a span of 9 bases. The CDR3 totals 14 residues. From germline, CDR1 is LGHDT and CDR2 YNNKEL (reference sequence). The CDR3 bases are TGTGCCAGCAGCCAAGCTAAGGGGGCCTACGAGCAGTACTTC. As protein: CASSQAKGAYEQYF.

This clonotype was observed a handful of times. The chain employs TRBV12-3 or TRBV12-4 and TRBJ1-2; tentative D call: TRBD1 (6 bases). The V end was cut by 6 bases, the J end by 2 bases, with 10 bases between. The CDR3 covers 13 residues. CDR3 DNA: TGTGCCAGCAGGGACAGCACCAACTATGGCTACACCTTC. This sequence encodes CASRDSTNYGYTF.

This clonotype was seen more than once but under ten times. The V gene is TRBV7-6, the J gene TRBJ2-5; D is ambiguous. Looked up from germline, CDR1 is SGHVS and CDR2 is FNYEAQ. CDR3 length: 12 residues. Trimming took 5 bases from V and 6 from J, leaving 10 bases between them. The CDR3 loop reads CASSDAGKTQYF. Here the CDR3 DNA reads TGTGCCAGCAGCGACGCTGGGAAGACCCAGTACTTC.

The V gene is TRBV27, the J gene TRBJ2-7; 7 bases are a match to TRBD1. The CDR3 totals 14 residues. Germline trimming cut 2 bases from V and 7 bases from J; bases unmatched to any gene: 8. Germline values: CDR1 MNHEY, CDR2 SMNVEV (reference sequence). In nucleotides, the CDR3 is TGTGCCAGCAGTTTAGACAGGGCGAGAGGAGAGCAGTACTTC. This gives the protein CASSLDRARGEQYF.

This clonotype has ten or more counts. This chain connects TRBV7-9 to TRBJ2-7; no reliable D call. V was shortened by 1 base and J by 2 bases, with 6 bases between the two germline ends. The CDR3 loop spans 13 amino acids. Germline V CDR1 and CDR2: SEHNR, FQNEAQ (reference sequence). The CDR3 DNA sequence: TGTGCCAGCAGCTTAGACCGACCCTACGAGCAGTACTTC. It encodes CASSLDRPYEQYF.

This chain links TRBV3-1 with TRBJ1-2, with TRBD1 as a possible D gene (5 bases). The CDR3 extends over 13 amino acids. V shed 0 bases and J shed 6 bases, with 8 bases lying between them. Germline assignment: CDR1 LGHDT and CDR2 YNNKEL (reference sequence). The CDR3 DNA sequence: TGTGCCAGCAGCCAAGAACAGGTTAATGGCTACACCTTC. It encodes CASSQEQVNGYTF.

This clonotype was recorded a few times. The chain carries TRBV29-1 and TRBJ2-2; D uncertain. Germline V lookup: CDR1 SQVTM, CDR2 ANQGSEA. The CDR3 covers 13 residues. V lost 4 bases to trimming and J lost 1 base, with 7 bases between them. The CDR3 sequence is CSVVGRNTGELFF. CDR3 nucleotide sequence: TGCAGCGTTGTGGGCAGGAACACCGGGGAGCTGTTTTTT.

The rearrangement uses TRBV7-2 and TRBJ2-1, with a tentative D call TRBD1 (5 bases). The V end was cut by 4 bases, the J end by 9 bases, with 10 bases between. Germline V CDR1 and CDR2: SGHTA, FQGNSA. The CDR3 spans 12 residues. The CDR3 DNA reads as TGTGCCAGCAGCTCGACAGCTACTGAGCAGTTCTTC. Translated, it gives CASSSTATEQFF.

The chain recombines TRBV9 with TRBJ2-1; D remains unclear. With 4 bases removed from V and 0 bases from J, the gap between germline ends came to 17 bases. Germline CDR1 and CDR2: SGDLS and YYNGEE. The CDR3 runs 17 residues. The CDR3 nucleotides are TGTGCCAGCAGCCTCCGGGCCCCAGAGAGCTCCTACAATGAGCAGTTCTTC. Protein product: CASSLRAPESSYNEQFF.

V is TRBV9 and J is TRBJ2-3; TRBD2 matches 9 bases. The germline CDR1 and CDR2 sequences are SGDLS and YYNGEE. V shed 4 bases, J shed 6 bases, and the junction held 6 bases outside the gene matches. The CDR3 loop spans 14 amino acids. The CDR3 sequence is CASSTTGTSDTQYF. As DNA, the CDR3 is TGTGCCAGCAGCACCACCGGGACTAGCGATACGCAGTATTTT.

This clonotype was detected ten times or more. V usage is TRBV7-2 and J usage is TRBJ2-5; D is undetermined. V was cut by 1 base and J by 4 bases, with 10 bases left in between. The CDR3 has 14 amino acids. Germline V CDR1 and CDR2: SGHTA, FQGNSA. CDR3 loop: CASSLGSGRETQYF. The CDR3 DNA is TGTGCCAGCAGCTTAGGGTCCGGTAGAGAGACCCAGTACTTC.

A few counts support this clonotype. The chain carries TRBV7-2 and TRBJ2-5; D may be TRBD1 (5 bases). The CDR3 spans 14 residues. Trimming removed 5 bases at V and 1 base at J, with 11 bases between. Germline CDR1 is SGHTA and CDR2 is FQGNSA. This CDR3 reads CASSMRTLQETQYF. The DNA of the CDR3 is TGTGCCAGCAGCATGCGGACACTCCAAGAGACCCAGTACTTC.

In this sample, this clonotype turned up a few times. This chain joins TRBV28 and TRBJ2-7; no clear D gene. Germline values: CDR1 MDHEN, CDR2 SYDVKM. The V gene lost 4 bases and the J gene lost 4 bases, with 14 bases spanning the gap. The CDR3 consists of 14 residues. The CDR3 DNA reads as TGTGCCAGCAGTTCACCCGGATCAATTTACGAGCAGTACTTC. It specifies CASSSPGSIYEQYF. The variable domain in full, completed from reference TRBV28 and TRBJ2-7, reads DVKVTQSSRYLVKRTGEKVFLECVQDMDHENMFWYRQDPGLGLRLIYFSYDVKMKEKGDIPEGYSVSREKKERFSLILESASTNQTSMYLCASSSPGSIYEQYFGPGTRLTVT.

In its sample, this clonotype was seen many times. V gene TRBV10-3 combines with J gene TRBJ2-1; D gene ambiguous. V lost 3 bases and J 8 bases, leaving 8 bases between the germline ends. The length of the CDR3 is 12 residues. The germline V gene has CDR1 ENHRY and CDR2 SYGVKD. CDR3 residues: CAISEVSDEQFF. CDR3 in DNA: TGTGCCATCAGTGAAGTGTCTGATGAGCAGTTCTTC.

The chain uses TRBV6-5 and TRBJ2-5; 7 bases agree with TRBD2. Germline V lookup: CDR1 MNHEY, CDR2 SVGAGI. After removal of 3 bases from V and 1 base from J, the junction contained 5 bases not matched to a gene. CDR3 size: 15 residues. Here the CDR3 DNA reads TGTGCCAGCAGTTATCTATCTAGCGGCCAAGAGACCCAGTACTTC. This encodes CASSYLSSGQETQYF.

This clonotype was detected ten times or more. The V and J genes are TRBV29-1 and TRBJ2-7; TRBD2 matches at 16 bases. Germline assignment: CDR1 SQVTM and CDR2 ANQGSEA. This CDR3 region has 18 residues. The trim removed 0 bases at V and 5 bases at J, leaving 10 bases unmatched. CDR3 region: CSVEDPGRGLAGGHEQYF. CDR3 coding DNA: TGCAGCGTTGAAGATCCCGGCCGGGGACTAGCGGGGGGGCACGAGCAGTACTTC.

Only a few counts were recorded for this clonotype. The chain couples TRBV20-1 to TRBJ1-5, with D unclear. Germline values: CDR1 DFQATT, CDR2 SNEGSKA (reference sequence). The CDR3 has 12 amino acids. Trimming cost V 0 bases and J 3 bases, with 3 bases left between them. CDR3 nucleotides: TGCAGTGCTAGAGAAGTCAATCAGCCCCAGCATTTT. This sequence encodes CSAREVNQPQHF.

The sample holds many counts of this clonotype. The chain is built from TRBV29-1 and TRBJ2-3, with a weak D call TRBD1 (5 bases). The CDR3 has 15 amino acids. CDR1 and CDR2 (germline): SQVTM, ANQGSEA. The V end was cut by 3 bases, the J end by 0 bases, with 13 bases between. CDR3 protein: CSVDTGFQSTDTQYF. CDR3 bases: TGCAGCGTTGACACAGGTTTCCAGAGCACAGATACGCAGTATTTT.